These 18 T cell receptor beta chains share one sample of origin, sequenced in a study of T cell responses to AZD1222 COVID-19 vaccine. Method: immunoSEQ multiplex PCR; TCRdb's copy keeps in-frame clones and lacks some. The sample includes 95,000 to 150,000 clones, about 90% of them seen just once. The sample here was peripheral blood, taken on day 0 of AZD1222 vaccination. These receptor sequences come from an adult in good health.

This chain connects TRBV18 to TRBJ2-1; D is uncertain. CDR1 and CDR2 (germline): KGHSH, LQKENI. V lost 3 bases to trimming and J lost 3 bases, with 6 bases between them. The CDR3 covers 13 residues. CDR3 loop: CASSPGNYNEQFF. In nucleotides, the CDR3 is TGTGCCAGCTCACCGGGTAACTACAATGAGCAGTTCTTC.

This chain links TRBV3-1 (or the pseudogene TRBV3-2) with TRBJ1-2; D call uncertain. CDR3 length equals 11 residues. Germline CDR1 LGHDT, CDR2 YNNKEL (reference sequence). Between the trimmed V and J ends, which lost 0 bases and 8 bases, there was a span of 4 bases. Written as DNA, the CDR3 is TGTGCCAGCAGCCAAGATTGGGGCTACACCTTC. Amino acids: CASSQDWGYTF.

The chain combines TRBV7-9 with TRBJ1-2; 7 positions agree with TRBD1. This CDR3 spans 14 amino acids. Trimming at V came to 5 bases and at J to 8 bases, leaving 11 bases not matched to a gene. Germline V gene sequence: CDR1 SEHNR, CDR2 FQNEAQ (reference sequence). CDR3: CASSLPGQFNGYTF. In DNA, the CDR3 is TGTGCCAGCAGCCTTCCGGGACAGTTTAACGGCTACACCTTC. Full variable domain (outside the CDR3, taken from reference TRBV7-9 and TRBJ1-2): DTGVSQNPRHKITKRGQNVTFRCDPISEHNRLYWYRQTLGQGPEFLTYFQNEAQLEKSRLLSDRFSAERPKGSFSTLEIQRTEQGDSAMYLCASSLPGQFNGYTFGSGTRLTVV.

The V and J genes are TRBV2 and TRBJ1-4; TRBD1 matches at 7 bases. The trim removed 5 bases at V and 5 bases at J, leaving 5 bases unmatched. The CDR3 runs to 14 residues. Germline lookup yields CDR1 SNHLY and CDR2 FYNNEI. In DNA, the CDR3 is TGTGCCAGCAGTACCGGGACAGTGAATGAAAAACTGTTTTTT. It yields the protein CASSTGTVNEKLFF.

This sequence joins TRBV19 and TRBJ1-1; possible D gene TRBD1, 5 bases. Trimming shortened V by 0 bases and J by 5 bases, and 13 bases separated the two germline ends. Germline values: CDR1 LNHDA, CDR2 SQIVND (reference sequence). CDR3 length: 15 amino acids. The DNA of the CDR3 is TGTGCCAGTAGTATAGACGCTCGGGACGGGACTGAAGCTTTCTTT. Protein sequence: CASSIDARDGTEAFF.

This chain connects TRBV7-9 to TRBJ1-2; possibly TRBD1 for D (5 bases). This CDR3 has 13 amino acids. The V gene's germline CDR1 is SEHNR and CDR2 FQNEAQ (reference sequence). Trimming stripped 5 bases from V and 8 bases from J, with 15 bases between. The CDR3 loop reads CASSLGTTTGYTF. DNA for the CDR3: TGTGCCAGCAGCCTCGGGACGACAACGGGCTACACCTTC.

The chain is built from TRBV11-3 and TRBJ1-1, with D unresolved. The CDR3 consists of 13 residues. The V end lost 2 bases, the J end lost 9 bases, and 13 bases lay between the germline ends. CDR1 and CDR2 from the germline V gene are SGHNT and YENEEA. The CDR3: CASSLRPGVKAFF. The CDR3 DNA sequence: TGTGCCAGCAGCTTAAGACCCGGAGTAAAAGCTTTCTTT.

The rearrangement uses TRBV18 and TRBJ2-2; D remains unclear. Per the germline V gene, CDR1 is KGHSH and CDR2 is LQKENI. This CDR3 region has 16 residues. Trimming pared 2 bases from V and 1 base from J, leaving 11 bases between. CDR3 coding DNA: TGTGCCAGCTCACCATCGGCGGTCATGAACACCGGGGAGCTGTTTTTT. This translates into CASSPSAVMNTGELFF.

J is TRBJ1-2 and V is TRBV6-6, with D possibly TRBD1 on 6 matching bases. The germline V gene encodes CDR1 MNHNY and CDR2 SVGAGI (reference sequence). This CDR3 contains 13 residues. Deletions cut 0 bases from V and 8 bases from J, with 10 bases between. The CDR3 protein is CASSYSAGEGYTF. The CDR3 DNA reads as TGTGCCAGCAGTTACTCGGCAGGGGAGGGCTACACCTTC.

J is TRBJ2-3 and V is TRBV5-4; 9 positions agree with TRBD2. V lost 8 bases to trimming and J lost 1 base; unmatched junction nucleotides: 2. Germline CDR1 SGHNT, CDR2 YYREEE (reference sequence). CDR3 length equals 13 residues. The CDR3 sequence is CARGLAGTDTQYF. CDR3 coding DNA: TGTGCCAGGGGACTAGCCGGCACAGATACGCAGTATTTT.

The chain combines TRBV18 with TRBJ2-7, with TRBD1 matching 10 bases. Germline loops: CDR1 KGHSH, CDR2 LQKENI. The J segment lost 3 bases and the V segment lost 2 bases, leaving 1 base of the junction unmatched. The CDR3 loop spans 14 amino acids. DNA of the CDR3: TGTGCCAGCTCACCAGGGACAGGGGACTACGAGCAGTACTTC. Protein product: CASSPGTGDYEQYF.

The V gene is TRBV7-2, the J gene TRBJ1-1; a weak D match, TRBD1 (5 bases). The V gene's germline CDR1 is SGHTA and CDR2 FQGNSA. CDR3 length: 14 residues. Trimming took 4 bases from V and 5 from J, leaving 14 bases between them. For the CDR3, the DNA is TGTGCCAGCAGCTCACAGGCTCCGGGGACTGAAGCTTTCTTT. This sequence encodes CASSSQAPGTEAFF.

The chain links TRBV7-9 to TRBJ2-5; 9 nucleotides agree with TRBD2. This CDR3 spans 14 amino acids. Trimming at V came to 5 bases and at J to 5 bases, leaving 6 bases not matched to a gene. Germline CDR1 reads SEHNR; CDR2 reads FQNEAQ (reference sequence). CDR3 DNA: TGTGCCAGCAGCCCGTTTAGCGGGAGCGAGACCCAGTACTTC. It encodes CASSPFSGSETQYF.

The J gene is TRBJ1-5, the V gene TRBV7-9, with 7 bases matching TRBD1. Germline trimming cut 5 bases from V and 3 bases from J; bases unmatched to any gene: 1. Germline V gene lookup returns CDR1 SEHNR and CDR2 FQNEAQ (reference sequence). CDR3 size: 13 residues. CDR3 residues: CASSKGANQPQHF. The CDR3, as DNA: TGTGCCAGCAGCAAGGGGGCCAATCAGCCCCAGCATTTT.

V and J are TRBV15 and TRBJ2-5, with 8 bases that match TRBD2. V lost 1 base, J lost 6 bases, and 7 bases stayed unmatched. Germline CDR1 LNHNV, CDR2 YYDKDF (reference sequence). There are 15 residues in the CDR3. The CDR3 DNA reads as TGTGCCACCAGCAGAGCGAAAGCGGGAGCGAAGACCCAGTACTTC. This sequence encodes CATSRAKAGAKTQYF.

The DNA of the CDR3 is TGTGCCAGCAGCCTAGGGAGGGGGGCTAATGAAAAACTGTTTTTT. It translates to CASSLGRGANEKLFF. This chain connects TRBV7-9 to TRBJ1-4, with D perhaps TRBD1 (6 bases). CDR3 size: 15 residues. V was cut by 5 bases and J by 3 bases, with 13 bases left in between. Germline values: CDR1 SEHNR, CDR2 FQNEAQ (reference sequence).

The chain combines TRBV6-5 with TRBJ1-2; a possible D gene is TRBD1 (6 bases). This CDR3 has 13 residues. V was pared by 8 bases and J by 5 bases, with 15 bases between. Per the germline V gene, CDR1 is MNHEY and CDR2 is SVGAGI. CDR3 sequence (DNA): TGTGCCAGCGGGGGACACGGTGGGTATGGCTACACCTTC. This codes for CASGGHGGYGYTF.

The V and J genes are TRBV4-1 and TRBJ1-2; D is uncertain. The CDR3 has 14 amino acids. Deletions cut 0 bases from V and 2 bases from J, with 7 bases between. Germline V gene data show CDR1 as MGHRA and CDR2 as YSYEKL. CDR3 in amino acids: CASSQEGRNYGYTF. Written as DNA, the CDR3 is TGCGCCAGCAGCCAAGAAGGGCGCAACTATGGCTACACCTTC.